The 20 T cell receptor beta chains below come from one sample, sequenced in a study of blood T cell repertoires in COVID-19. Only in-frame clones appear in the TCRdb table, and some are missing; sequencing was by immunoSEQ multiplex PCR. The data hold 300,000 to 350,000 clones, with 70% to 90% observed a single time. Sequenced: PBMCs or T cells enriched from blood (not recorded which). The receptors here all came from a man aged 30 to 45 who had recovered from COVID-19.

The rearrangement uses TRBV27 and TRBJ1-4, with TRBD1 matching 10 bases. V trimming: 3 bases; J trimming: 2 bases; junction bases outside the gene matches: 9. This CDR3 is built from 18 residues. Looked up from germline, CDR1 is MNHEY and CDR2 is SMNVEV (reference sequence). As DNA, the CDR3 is TGTGCCAGCAGTTTCAACCGGGACAGGGGAGTGACTAATGAAAAACTGTTTTTT. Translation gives CASSFNRDRGVTNEKLFF. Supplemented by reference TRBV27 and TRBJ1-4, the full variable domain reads EAQVTQNPRYLITVTGKKLTVTCSQNMNHEYMSWYRQDPGLGLRQIYYSMNVEVTDKGDVPEGYKVSRKEKRNFPLILESPSPNQTSLYFCASSFNRDRGVTNEKLFFGSGTQLSVL.

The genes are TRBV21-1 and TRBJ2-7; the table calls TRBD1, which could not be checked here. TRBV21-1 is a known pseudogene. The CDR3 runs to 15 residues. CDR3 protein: CASSPRGTGVHEQYF. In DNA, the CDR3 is TGTGCCAGCAGCCCGCGGGGGACAGGGGTGCACGAGCAGTACTTC.

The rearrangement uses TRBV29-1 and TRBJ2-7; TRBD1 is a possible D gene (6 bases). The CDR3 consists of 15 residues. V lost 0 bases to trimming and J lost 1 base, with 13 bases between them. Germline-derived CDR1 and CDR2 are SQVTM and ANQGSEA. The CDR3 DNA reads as TGCAGCGTTGAAGATAGGCAGGGGCGATCCTACGAGCAGTACTTC. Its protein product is CSVEDRQGRSYEQYF.

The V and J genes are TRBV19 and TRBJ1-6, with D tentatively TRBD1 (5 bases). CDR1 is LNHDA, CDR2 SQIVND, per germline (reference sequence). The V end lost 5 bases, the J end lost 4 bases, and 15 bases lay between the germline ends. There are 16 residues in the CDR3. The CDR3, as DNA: TGTGCCAGTAGTGCCGCGTCCGGGACTTATAATTCACCCCTCCACTTT. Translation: CASSAASGTYNSPLHF.

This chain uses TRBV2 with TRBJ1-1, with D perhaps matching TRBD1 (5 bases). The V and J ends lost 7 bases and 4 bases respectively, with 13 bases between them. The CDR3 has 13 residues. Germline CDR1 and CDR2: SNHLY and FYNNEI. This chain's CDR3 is CASTTSGGTEAFF. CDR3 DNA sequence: TGTGCCAGCACCACCTCCGGGGGCACTGAAGCTTTCTTT.

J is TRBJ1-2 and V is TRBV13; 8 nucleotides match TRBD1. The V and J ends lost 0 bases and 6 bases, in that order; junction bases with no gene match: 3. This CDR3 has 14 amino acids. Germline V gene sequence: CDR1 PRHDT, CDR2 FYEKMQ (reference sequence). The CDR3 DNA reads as TGTGCCAGCAGCTTAGGCAGGGGGCAGGATGGCTACACCTTC. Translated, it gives CASSLGRGQDGYTF.

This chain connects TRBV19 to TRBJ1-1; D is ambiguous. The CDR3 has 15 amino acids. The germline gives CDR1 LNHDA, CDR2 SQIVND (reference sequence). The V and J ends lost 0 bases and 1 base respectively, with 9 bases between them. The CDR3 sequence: CASSIDAVGNTEAFF. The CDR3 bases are TGTGCCAGTAGTATAGATGCGGTTGGGAACACTGAAGCTTTCTTT.

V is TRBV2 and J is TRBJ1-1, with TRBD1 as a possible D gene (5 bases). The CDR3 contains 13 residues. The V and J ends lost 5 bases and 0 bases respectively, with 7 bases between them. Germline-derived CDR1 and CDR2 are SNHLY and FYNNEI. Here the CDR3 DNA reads TGTGCCAGCAGTAAGGACATGAACACTGAAGCTTTCTTT. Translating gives CASSKDMNTEAFF.

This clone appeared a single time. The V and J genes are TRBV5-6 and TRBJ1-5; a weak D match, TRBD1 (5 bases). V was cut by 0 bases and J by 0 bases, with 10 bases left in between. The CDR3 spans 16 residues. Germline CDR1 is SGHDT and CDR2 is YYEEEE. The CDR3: CASSLAGGNSNQPQHF. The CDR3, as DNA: TGTGCCAGCAGCTTGGCCGGGGGGAATAGCAATCAGCCCCAGCATTTT.

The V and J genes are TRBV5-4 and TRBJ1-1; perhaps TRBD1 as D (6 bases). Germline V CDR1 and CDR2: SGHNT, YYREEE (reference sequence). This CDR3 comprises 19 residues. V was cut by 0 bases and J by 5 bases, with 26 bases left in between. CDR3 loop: CASSLELGARQNERTEAFF. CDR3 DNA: TGTGCCAGCAGCTTGGAATTGGGGGCGCGCCAGAACGAAAGGACTGAAGCTTTCTTT.

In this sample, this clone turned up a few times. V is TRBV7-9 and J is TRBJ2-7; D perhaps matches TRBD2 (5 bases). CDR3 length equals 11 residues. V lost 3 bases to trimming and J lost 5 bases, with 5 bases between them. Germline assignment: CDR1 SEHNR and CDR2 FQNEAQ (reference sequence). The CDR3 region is CASSFGNEQYF. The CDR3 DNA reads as TGTGCCAGCAGCTTCGGGAACGAGCAGTACTTC.

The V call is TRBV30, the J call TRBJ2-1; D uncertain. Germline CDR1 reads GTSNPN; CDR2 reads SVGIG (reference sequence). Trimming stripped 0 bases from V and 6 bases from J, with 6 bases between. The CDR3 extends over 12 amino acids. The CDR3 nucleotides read TGTGCCTGGAGTGTCTGGAGCAATGAGCAGTTCTTC. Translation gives CAWSVWSNEQFF.

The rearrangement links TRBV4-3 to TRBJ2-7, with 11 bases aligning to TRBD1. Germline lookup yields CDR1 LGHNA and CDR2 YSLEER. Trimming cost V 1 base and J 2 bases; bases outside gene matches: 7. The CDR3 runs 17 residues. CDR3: CASSQGLPGQGAYEQYF. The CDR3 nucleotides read TGCGCCAGCAGCCAAGGGCTTCCGGGACAGGGGGCCTACGAGCAGTACTTC.

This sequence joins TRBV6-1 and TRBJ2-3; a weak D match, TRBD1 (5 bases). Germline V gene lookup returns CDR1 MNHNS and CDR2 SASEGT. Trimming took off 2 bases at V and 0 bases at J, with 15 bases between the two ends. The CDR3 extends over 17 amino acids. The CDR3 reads CASSERGLGYSTDTQYF. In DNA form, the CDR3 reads TGTGCCAGCAGTGAAAGGGGTCTAGGTTATAGCACAGATACGCAGTATTTT.

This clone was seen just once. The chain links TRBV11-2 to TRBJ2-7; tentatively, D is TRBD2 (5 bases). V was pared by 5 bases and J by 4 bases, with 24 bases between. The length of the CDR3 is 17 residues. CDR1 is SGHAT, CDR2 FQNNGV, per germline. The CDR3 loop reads CASSPNLRVRALYEQYF. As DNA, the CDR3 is TGTGCCAGCAGCCCAAATCTGCGGGTCCGAGCATTGTACGAGCAGTACTTC.

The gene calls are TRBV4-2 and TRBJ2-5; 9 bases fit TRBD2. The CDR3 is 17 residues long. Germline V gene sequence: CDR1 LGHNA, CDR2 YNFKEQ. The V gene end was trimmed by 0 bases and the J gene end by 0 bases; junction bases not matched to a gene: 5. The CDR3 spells CASSQDGRGGNQETQYF. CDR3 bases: TGTGCCAGCAGCCAAGATGGGCGGGGGGGCAACCAAGAGACCCAGTACTTC.

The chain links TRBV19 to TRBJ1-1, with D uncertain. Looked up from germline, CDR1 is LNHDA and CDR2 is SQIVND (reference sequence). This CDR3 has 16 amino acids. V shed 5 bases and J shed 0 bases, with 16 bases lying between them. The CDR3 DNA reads TGTGCCAGTAGTGTATTGGGGTTCGGGGTGAACACTGAAGCTTTCTTT. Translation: CASSVLGFGVNTEAFF.

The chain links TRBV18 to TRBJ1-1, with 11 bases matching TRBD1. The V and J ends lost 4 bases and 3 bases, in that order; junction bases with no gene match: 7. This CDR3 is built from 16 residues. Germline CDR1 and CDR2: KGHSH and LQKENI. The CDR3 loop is CASSQHPGQGDTEAFF. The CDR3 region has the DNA TGTGCCAGCTCACAACACCCGGGACAGGGGGACACTGAAGCTTTCTTT.

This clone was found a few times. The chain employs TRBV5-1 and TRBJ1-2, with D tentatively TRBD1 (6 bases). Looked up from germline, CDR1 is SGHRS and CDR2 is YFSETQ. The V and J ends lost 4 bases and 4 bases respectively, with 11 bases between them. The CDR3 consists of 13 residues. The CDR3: CASSLGGFYGYTF. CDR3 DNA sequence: TGCGCCAGCAGCCTAGGGGGATTCTATGGCTACACCTTC.

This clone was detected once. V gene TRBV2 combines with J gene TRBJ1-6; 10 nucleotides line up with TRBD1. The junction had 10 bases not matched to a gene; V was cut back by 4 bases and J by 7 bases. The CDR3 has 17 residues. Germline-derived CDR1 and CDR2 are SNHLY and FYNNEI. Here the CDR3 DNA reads TGTGCCAGCAGTGTTGGCCCGGGACAGGGGTTAAATTCACCCCTCCACTTT. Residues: CASSVGPGQGLNSPLHF.